A selection of T cell receptor beta chains follows, all from one sample in a study of blood T cell repertoires in COVID-19. Profiling relied on immunoSEQ multiplex PCR, and the TCRdb table lists in-frame clones only, not all of them. Here the sample spans under 250,000 clones, about 80% being singletons. Sequences were obtained from peripheral blood. The receptors were gathered from an elderly man with acute or convalescent COVID-19. Both conserved end residues are part of each CDR3. Fields, in order: clone size, D gene, V gene, J gene, CDR3 protein. A D gene is named only where the DNA matches it firmly. Size tells how often a clone was seen (once, few, many) or the class of an expanded clone, and some rows leave it out.

NA	TRBD2	TRBV2	TRBJ2-7	CASSKGAGAGEQYF
once	NA	TRBV12-5	TRBJ2-3	CASGLDRETDTQYF
NA	TRBD1	TRBV30	TRBJ1-2	CAWSLLRGPGDTF
NA	TRBD1	TRBV24-1	TRBJ2-5	CATSDSGTGLSGETQYF
NA	TRBD1	TRBV2	TRBJ1-1	CASSRTGQGVANTEAFF
NA	NA	TRBV4-1	TRBJ1-4	CASSQLHRENEKLFF
NA	NA	TRBV11-3	TRBJ2-1	CASSQDWYNEQFF
NA	NA	TRBV10-3	TRBJ1-2	CAISSTGRDYGYTF
NA	TRBD2	TRBV11-3	TRBJ2-5	CASSWSGGIQYF
NA	NA	TRBV12-3/TRBV12-4	TRBJ1-2	CASRKGENTF
NA	NA	TRBV6-6	TRBJ2-7	CASSYSMDKYEQYF
NA	NA	TRBV20-1	TRBJ2-7	CSASQKNYEQYF
NA	NA	TRBV19	TRBJ2-1	CASSTVGRGNYNEQFF
NA	TRBD1	TRBV6-5	TRBJ1-6	CASSYSLRTGNSPLHF
NA	NA	TRBV3-1/TRBV3-2	TRBJ2-1	CASSYRNSYNEQFF
NA	TRBD1	TRBV19	TRBJ1-4	CASTIGDRGPKLFF
few	NA	TRBV2	TRBJ2-6	CATSVGANVLTF
NA	TRBD1	TRBV6-1	TRBJ1-2	CASSEASDRGNYGYTF
NA	TRBD1	TRBV2	TRBJ1-2	CASSEGTGTLLRTIGYTF
NA	NA	TRBV7-9	TRBJ2-1	CASSLVAQGNEQFF
NA	NA	TRBV6-5	TRBJ1-2	CASSYAARRVYTF
NA	TRBD2	TRBV6-1	TRBJ2-5	CASSESGGLLVQYF
NA	TRBD1	TRBV15	TRBJ2-3	CATSRGTGATDTQYF
NA	NA	TRBV19	TRBJ1-6	CASRTIYNSPLHF
NA	TRBD1	TRBV24-1	TRBJ2-1	CATSDWTGNEQFF
NA	TRBD2	TRBV28	TRBJ2-1	CASIIGGSGDNEQFF
NA	TRBD2	TRBV3-1/TRBV3-2	TRBJ2-1	CASSQDPAGVGEQFF